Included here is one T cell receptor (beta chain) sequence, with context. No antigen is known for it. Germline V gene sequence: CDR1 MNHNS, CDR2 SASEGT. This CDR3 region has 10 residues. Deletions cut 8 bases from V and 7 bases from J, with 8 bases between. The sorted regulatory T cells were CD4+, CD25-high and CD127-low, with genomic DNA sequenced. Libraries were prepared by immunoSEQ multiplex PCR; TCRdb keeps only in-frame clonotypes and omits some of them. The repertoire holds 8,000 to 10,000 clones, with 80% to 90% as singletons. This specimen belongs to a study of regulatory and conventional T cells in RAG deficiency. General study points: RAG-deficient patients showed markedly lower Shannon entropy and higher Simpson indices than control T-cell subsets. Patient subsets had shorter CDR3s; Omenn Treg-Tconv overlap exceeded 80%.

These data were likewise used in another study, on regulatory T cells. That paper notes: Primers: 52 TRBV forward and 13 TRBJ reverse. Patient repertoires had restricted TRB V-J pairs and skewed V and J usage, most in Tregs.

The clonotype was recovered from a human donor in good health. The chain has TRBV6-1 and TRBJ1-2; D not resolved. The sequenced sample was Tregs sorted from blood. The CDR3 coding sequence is TGTGCCAGCGGGGAAGTTGGCTACACCTTC. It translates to CASGEVGYTF.